Below, 28 T cell receptor beta chains from the same sample are listed, as sequenced in a study of cytomegalovirus exposure and HLA in healthy donors. The PCR ran on 60 Vbeta and 13 Jbeta primers. TCRdb's table, derived via immunoSEQ multiplex PCR, lists solely in-frame clones and lacks some. The sample includes 150,000 to 200,000 clones, about four fifths of them seen just once. Sequencing was carried out using PBMCs. Source of these receptors: a woman in her twenties or thirties in good health and CMV-seronegative.

This chain uses TRBV10-1 with TRBJ1-5; 7 bases match TRBD1. Germline V gives CDR1 WNHNN, CDR2 SYGVQD (reference sequence). The ends lost 4 bases at V and 0 bases at J; junction bases unmatched: 12. The CDR3 consists of 18 residues. The CDR3 DNA reads TGCGCCAGCAGTGGACAAGAATTTACAGGGGATAGCAATCAGCCCCAGCATTTT. Its protein is CASSGQEFTGDSNQPQHF.

This chain uses TRBV18 with TRBJ1-2, with TRBD1 matching over 12 bases. Germline V lookup: CDR1 KGHSH, CDR2 LQKENI. Trimming took 5 bases from V and 7 from J; bases not matched to a gene: 8. The CDR3 spans 15 residues. CDR3 DNA sequence: TGTGCCAGCTCAGTCCCCGGGACAGGGGGCCTTGGCTACACCTTC. Residues: CASSVPGTGGLGYTF.

The gene calls are TRBV7-9 and TRBJ1-4; D might be TRBD1 (6 bases). The CDR3 is 15 residues long. The V and J ends lost 7 bases and 8 bases respectively, with 20 bases between them. CDR1 and CDR2 from the germline V gene are SEHNR and FQNEAQ (reference sequence). This CDR3 reads CASTREWGGGEKLFF. The CDR3 DNA is TGTGCCAGCACCCGTGAGTGGGGGGGCGGAGAAAAACTGTTTTTT.

The chain is built from TRBV11-2 and TRBJ2-3; a possible D gene is TRBD1 (6 bases). Germline CDR1 is SGHAT and CDR2 is FQNNGV. Trimming took 2 bases from V and 4 from J, leaving 16 bases between them. The CDR3 has 16 residues. The CDR3 region has the DNA TGTGCCAGCAGCTTAACCGCAGGGGAATACGCAGATACGCAGTATTTT. Protein sequence: CASSLTAGEYADTQYF.

Comment on this clone: The same CDR3 arises from other DNA sequences in this sample as well. The chain carries TRBV11-2 and TRBJ2-7, with 9 nucleotides matching TRBD1. Unmatched junction bases numbered 5, after V lost 5 bases and J lost 0 bases. Germline loops: CDR1 SGHAT, CDR2 FQNNGV. This CDR3 comprises 15 residues. The CDR3 loop reads CASSPGQGTSYEQYF. The CDR3 bases are TGTGCCAGCAGCCCGGGACAGGGAACCTCCTACGAGCAGTACTTC. Combining the CDR3 with reference TRBV11-2 and TRBJ2-7 gives the whole variable domain EAGVAQSPRYKIIEKRQSVAFWCNPISGHATLYWYQQILGQGPKLLIQFQNNGVVDDSQLPKDRFSAERLKGVDSTLKIQPAKLEDSAVYLCASSPGQGTSYEQYFGPGTRLTVT.

This clone appeared once. This chain links TRBV15 with TRBJ1-3, with 8 bases lining up with TRBD1. Unmatched junction bases numbered 4, after V lost 1 base and J lost 8 bases. CDR3 length equals 14 residues. Germline values: CDR1 LNHNV, CDR2 YYDKDF (reference sequence). DNA for the CDR3: TGTGCCACCAGCAGAGCCACAGGGGGGTACACCATATATTTT. Amino acid sequence: CATSRATGGYTIYF.

This chain joins TRBV6-4 and TRBJ1-1, with D possibly matching TRBD1 (6 bases). The germline V and J ends were trimmed by 8 bases and 4 bases, with 17 bases remaining between them. Germline CDR1 is MRHNA and CDR2 is SNTAGT. This CDR3 is 14 amino acids long. The CDR3 nucleotides read TGTGCCAGCTCCCTTGGGGGGGCCGGCACTGAAGCTTTCTTT. Amino acid sequence: CASSLGGAGTEAFF.

The chain links TRBV2 to TRBJ2-2; 13 bases line up with TRBD2. CDR3 length: 16 amino acids. Germline CDR1 and CDR2: SNHLY and FYNNEI. After removal of 6 bases from V and 5 bases from J, the junction contained 6 bases not matched to a gene. DNA of the CDR3: TGTGCCAGCAGCGGACTAGCGGGGGCCATAACCGGGGAGCTGTTTTTT. This sequence encodes CASSGLAGAITGELFF.

The chain carries TRBV7-9 and TRBJ2-1; D may be TRBD2 (7 bases). CDR1 SEHNR and CDR2 FQNEAQ come from the germline V gene (reference sequence). The CDR3 is 15 residues long. V was pared by 0 bases and J by 3 bases, with 9 bases between. CDR3 residues: CASSLAGGRYNEQFF. The CDR3 DNA reads TGTGCCAGCAGCTTAGCGGGGGGGCGCTACAATGAGCAGTTCTTC.

The DNA for the CDR3 is TGCAGCGTTGAGATTGGGGCCGACACTGAAGCTTTCTTT. Amino acid sequence: CSVEIGADTEAFF. This chain uses TRBV29-1 with TRBJ1-1, with a tentative D call TRBD1 (5 bases). This CDR3 is built from 13 residues. CDR1 and CDR2 from the germline V gene are SQVTM and ANQGSEA. Trimming shortened V by 3 bases and J by 3 bases, and 11 bases separated the two germline ends.

V is TRBV10-3 and J is TRBJ2-1, with 7 bases matching TRBD2. Germline assignment: CDR1 ENHRY and CDR2 SYGVKD. The CDR3 is 12 residues long. The V segment lost 11 bases and the J segment 5 bases; nucleotides outside the gene matches: 6. CDR3 DNA sequence: TGTGCCGTCATGGGGGGGGACAATGAGCAGTTCTTC. Its protein product is CAVMGGDNEQFF.

The chain carries TRBV4-1 and TRBJ1-5; TRBD1 aligns across 10 bases. CDR1 is MGHRA and CDR2 is YSYEKL in the germline V gene. This CDR3 is built from 18 residues. After removal of 2 bases from V and 2 bases from J, the junction contained 9 bases not matched to a gene. CDR3 protein: CASSQPTGGAWGNQPQHF. For the CDR3, the DNA is TGCGCCAGCAGCCAACCGACAGGGGGCGCTTGGGGCAATCAGCCCCAGCATTTT.

This clone has just a few counts. V gene TRBV15 combines with J gene TRBJ1-5; no clear D. Germline loops: CDR1 LNHNV, CDR2 YYDKDF (reference sequence). Trimming stripped 0 bases from V and 7 bases from J, with 25 bases between. The CDR3 sequence is 19 residues long. CDR3 DNA sequence: TGTGCCACCAGCAGAGACCCCCACGTTAAAGGTTCTGGGAGCCAGCCCCAGCATTTT. It yields the protein CATSRDPHVKGSGSQPQHF.

V is TRBV5-3 and J is TRBJ2-5, with 7 bases identical to TRBD1. TRBV5-3 is an ORF; its function is uncertain. The J segment lost 0 bases and the V segment lost 6 bases, leaving 8 bases of the junction unmatched. The CDR3 runs to 15 residues. The CDR3 bases are TGTGCCAGAAACCTTGACAGGGTCGACCAAGAGACCCAGTACTTC. It translates to CARNLDRVDQETQYF.

The V and J genes are TRBV30 and TRBJ1-1, with D tentatively TRBD1 (6 bases). This CDR3 spans 14 amino acids. Trimming shortened V by 5 bases and J by 1 base, and 14 bases separated the two germline ends. Per germline, CDR1 GTSNPN and CDR2 SVGIG (reference sequence). The DNA of the CDR3 is TGTGCCTGGGCCCCCAGGGGAGCGAACACTGAAGCTTTCTTT. This translates into CAWAPRGANTEAFF.

The chain employs TRBV4-1 and TRBJ1-6; 7 nucleotides agree with TRBD1. This CDR3 contains 14 residues. V lost 4 bases and J lost 6; bases outside the gene matches: 3. Germline lookup yields CDR1 MGHRA and CDR2 YSYEKL. The CDR3: CASSRDRANSPLHF. The CDR3 nucleotides are TGCGCCAGCAGCCGCGACAGGGCTAATTCACCCCTCCACTTT.

The CDR3 sequence: CASSTMTGSNQPQHF. In DNA form, the CDR3 reads TGTGCCAGTAGTACCATGACAGGGAGCAATCAGCCCCAGCATTTT. The chain carries TRBV19 and TRBJ1-5; 7 bases align to TRBD1. V lost 4 bases, J lost 1 base, and 4 bases stayed unmatched. The length of the CDR3 is 15 residues. Germline V gives CDR1 LNHDA, CDR2 SQIVND (reference sequence).

V and J are TRBV7-8 and TRBJ2-3; 9 nucleotides agree with TRBD1. This CDR3 comprises 16 residues. J lost 0 bases, V lost 4 bases, and 5 bases had no gene match. The germline V gene encodes CDR1 SGHVS and CDR2 FQNEAQ. The CDR3 region is CASSSQGASSTDTQYF. Here the CDR3 DNA reads TGTGCCAGCAGCTCACAGGGGGCCTCTAGCACAGATACGCAGTATTTT.

The chain is built from TRBV19 and TRBJ2-5; D remains ambiguous. The V gene lost 0 bases and the J gene lost 8 bases, with 16 bases spanning the gap. Germline V gene lookup returns CDR1 LNHDA and CDR2 SQIVND (reference sequence). The CDR3 loop spans 15 amino acids. The CDR3 coding sequence is TGTGCCAGTAGTATAGAAGACGGTCCTGAGGCTACCCAGTACTTC. It codes for CASSIEDGPEATQYF.

This chain joins TRBV19 and TRBJ2-7, with 9 bases fitting TRBD1. Trimming at V came to 2 bases and at J to 3 bases, leaving 8 bases not matched to a gene. CDR3 length: 16 residues. In germline, CDR1 is LNHDA, CDR2 SQIVND (reference sequence). The CDR3 DNA reads TGTGCCAGTAGTATACTACCGGGGACAGGGATCTACGAGCAGTACTTC. Amino acids: CASSILPGTGIYEQYF.

Only one count was recorded for this clone. This chain links TRBV5-6 with TRBJ1-6; D perhaps matches TRBD1 (5 bases). The length of the CDR3 is 14 residues. CDR1 is SGHDT and CDR2 is YYEEEE in the germline V gene. Trimming removed 4 bases at V and 4 bases at J, with 9 bases between. The CDR3 region is CASSPGQYNSPLHF. The CDR3 DNA follows: TGTGCCAGCAGCCCTGGACAATATAATTCACCCCTCCACTTT.

This chain connects TRBV5-6 to TRBJ1-1; 7 nucleotides line up with TRBD1. The CDR3 contains 17 residues. Germline V gene data show CDR1 as SGHDT and CDR2 as YYEEEE. The V gene end was trimmed by 0 bases and the J gene end by 0 bases; junction bases not matched to a gene: 8. The CDR3 spells CASSLGQGGLMNTEAFF. The CDR3 region has the DNA TGTGCCAGCAGCTTGGGACAGGGAGGTTTAATGAACACTGAAGCTTTCTTT.

J is TRBJ1-1 and V is TRBV19, with 8 positions matching TRBD1. There are 14 residues in the CDR3. In germline, CDR1 is LNHDA, CDR2 SQIVND (reference sequence). V lost 10 bases, J lost 3 bases, and 10 bases stayed unmatched. In DNA, the CDR3 is TGTGCCACCCTCAGGGGGCTAGGGGACACTGAAGCTTTCTTT. This gives the protein CATLRGLGDTEAFF.

A single count supports this clone. The rearrangement joins TRBV6-6 to TRBJ1-3; D remains ambiguous. Trimming took 8 bases from V and 0 from J, leaving 2 bases between them. The CDR3 runs to 11 residues. Germline V gene data show CDR1 as MNHNY and CDR2 as SVGAGI (reference sequence). As DNA, the CDR3 is TGTGCCAGCCGCTCTGGAAACACCATATATTTT. Its protein is CASRSGNTIYF.

This sequence joins TRBV2 and TRBJ1-1; 10 bases are shared with TRBD1. The germline V gene encodes CDR1 SNHLY and CDR2 FYNNEI. V shed 11 bases, J shed 4 bases, and the junction held 16 bases outside the gene matches. The CDR3 covers 16 residues. DNA of the CDR3: TGTGCCGGCGCCGGGACAGGGGTAAGATTGGGCACTGAAGCTTTCTTT. It encodes CAGAGTGVRLGTEAFF.

The chain carries TRBV12-5 and TRBJ1-1; possibly TRBD1 for D (6 bases). V lost 6 bases to trimming and J lost 3 bases, with 11 bases between them. The CDR3 is 13 amino acids. CDR1 LGHNT and CDR2 FRNRAP come from the germline V gene. CDR3 sequence (DNA): TGTGCTAGTGGCACGGGACATTACACTGAAGCTTTCTTT. This codes for CASGTGHYTEAFF. The complete variable domain, with remaining parts taken from reference TRBV12-5 and TRBJ1-1, reads DARVTQTPRHKVTEMGQEVTMRCQPILGHNTVFWYRQTMMQGLELLAYFRNRAPLDDSGMPKDRFSAEMPDATLATLKIQPSEPRDSAVYFCASGTGHYTEAFFGQGTRLTVV.

This chain connects TRBV5-6 to TRBJ2-3; a possible D gene is TRBD2 (5 bases). With 1 base removed from V and 1 base from J, the gap between germline ends came to 10 bases. Germline CDR1 SGHDT, CDR2 YYEEEE. This CDR3 has 15 amino acids. The CDR3 DNA reads TGTGCCAGCAGCTTGTTGCAGCGGCGCACAGATACGCAGTATTTT. Translated, it gives CASSLLQRRTDTQYF.

The rearrangement links TRBV7-9 to TRBJ1-1; D possibly corresponds to TRBD1 (6 bases). The V gene lost 5 bases and the J gene lost 7 bases, with 20 bases spanning the gap. Germline V gene lookup returns CDR1 SEHNR and CDR2 FQNEAQ (reference sequence). CDR3 length: 15 amino acids. The CDR3 spells CASSPSHWARGEAFF. The CDR3 nucleotides read TGTGCCAGCAGCCCCTCGCACTGGGCCAGGGGTGAAGCTTTCTTT.